This T cell receptor (beta chain) was sequenced in a study of CD8+CD57+ T cells in acquired aplastic anemia. The germline CDR1 and CDR2 sequences are GTSNPN and SVGIG (reference sequence). The CDR3 runs 12 residues. TCR beta VDJ and CDR3 profiles were obtained from a genomic DNA template. TCRdb used MiXCR to reprocess the reads, holding one entry per CDR3 protein. The repertoire holds 450,000 to 550,000 distinct CDR3 sequences, with less than 35% as singletons. Sequencing was done on patients that had shown CD8+CD57+ cell expansion by flow cytometry. The receptor was derived from a human donor with aplastic anemia. Sample: sorted CD4+, CD8+, or CD8+CD57+ T cells (not recorded which) from PBMCs. V and J are TRBV30 and TRBJ2-7; perhaps D is TRBD1 or TRBD2 (5 bases each). Gene TRBJ2-1 matches the end of the DNA better, so the J call may be wrong. CDR3 in DNA: TGTGCCTGGAACCGGGGCTCCTACGAGCAGTTCTTC. Protein: CAWNRGSYEQFF.